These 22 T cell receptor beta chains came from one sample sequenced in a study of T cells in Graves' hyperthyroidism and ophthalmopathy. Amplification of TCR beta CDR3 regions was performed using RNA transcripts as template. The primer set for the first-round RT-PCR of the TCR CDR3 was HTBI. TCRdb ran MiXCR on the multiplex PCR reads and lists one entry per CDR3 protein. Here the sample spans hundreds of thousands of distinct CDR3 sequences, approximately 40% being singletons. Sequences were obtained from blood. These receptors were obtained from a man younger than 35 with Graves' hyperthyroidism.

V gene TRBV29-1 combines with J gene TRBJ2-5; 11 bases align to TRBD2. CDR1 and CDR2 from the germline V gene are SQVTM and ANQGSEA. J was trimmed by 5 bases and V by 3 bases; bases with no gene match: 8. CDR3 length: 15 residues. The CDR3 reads CSVDGWASGRETQYF. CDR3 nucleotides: TGCAGCGTTGACGGTTGGGCTAGCGGGAGGGAGACCCAGTACTTC.

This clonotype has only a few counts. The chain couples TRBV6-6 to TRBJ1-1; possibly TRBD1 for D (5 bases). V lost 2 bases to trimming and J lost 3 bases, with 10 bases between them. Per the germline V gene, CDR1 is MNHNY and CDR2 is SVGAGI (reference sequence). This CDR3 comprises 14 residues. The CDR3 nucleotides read TGTGCCAGCAGTTACCGGGGGTCTGACACTGAAGCTTTCTTT. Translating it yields CASSYRGSDTEAFF.

The CDR3 DNA follows: TGCAGTGCTAGAGATTTATTACCCCCGAGGGAGGCTTTCTTT. This codes for CSARDLLPPREAFF. This chain joins TRBV20-1 and TRBJ1-1; D is ambiguous. The CDR3 runs to 14 residues. The germline V gene encodes CDR1 DFQATT and CDR2 SNEGSKA (reference sequence). V lost 0 bases to trimming and J lost 11 bases, with 19 bases between them.

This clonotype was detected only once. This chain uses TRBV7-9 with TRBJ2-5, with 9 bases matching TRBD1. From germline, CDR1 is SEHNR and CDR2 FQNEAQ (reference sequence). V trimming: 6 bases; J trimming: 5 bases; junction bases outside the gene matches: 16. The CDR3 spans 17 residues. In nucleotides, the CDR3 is TGTGCCAGCAGTCCGATCCTTCGACAGGGGGAGACGGAGACCCAGTACTTC. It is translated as CASSPILRQGETETQYF. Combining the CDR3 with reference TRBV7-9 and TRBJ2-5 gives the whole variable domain DTGVSQNPRHKITKRGQNVTFRCDPISEHNRLYWYRQTLGQGPEFLTYFQNEAQLEKSRLLSDRFSAERPKGSFSTLEIQRTEQGDSAMYLCASSPILRQGETETQYFGPGTRLLVL.

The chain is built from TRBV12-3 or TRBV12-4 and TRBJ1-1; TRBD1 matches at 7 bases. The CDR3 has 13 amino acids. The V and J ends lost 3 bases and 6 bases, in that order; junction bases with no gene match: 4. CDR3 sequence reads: CASSLTGMAEAFF. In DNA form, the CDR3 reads TGTGCCAGCAGTTTGACAGGGATGGCTGAAGCTTTCTTT.

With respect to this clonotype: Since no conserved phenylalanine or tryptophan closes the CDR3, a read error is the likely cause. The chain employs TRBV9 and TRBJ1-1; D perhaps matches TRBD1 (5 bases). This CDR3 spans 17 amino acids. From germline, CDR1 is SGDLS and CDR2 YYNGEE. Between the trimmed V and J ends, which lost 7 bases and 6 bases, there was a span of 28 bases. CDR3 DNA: TGTGCCAGCTCACCGCCGTCCTCAGGGTCTCTCTCGGCTGAAGCTTTCTCT. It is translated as CASSPPSSGSLSAEAFS.

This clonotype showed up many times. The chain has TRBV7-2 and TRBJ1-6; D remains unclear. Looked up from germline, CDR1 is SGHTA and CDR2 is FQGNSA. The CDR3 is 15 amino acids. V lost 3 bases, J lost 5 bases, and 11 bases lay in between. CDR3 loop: CASSLGSYHNSPLHF. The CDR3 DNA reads TGTGCCAGCAGCTTGGGGTCTTACCATAATTCACCCCTCCACTTT.

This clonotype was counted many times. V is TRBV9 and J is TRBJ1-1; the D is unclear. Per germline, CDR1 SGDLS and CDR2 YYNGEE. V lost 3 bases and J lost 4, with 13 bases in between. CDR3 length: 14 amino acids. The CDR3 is CASSGDTSGTEAFF. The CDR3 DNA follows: TGTGCCAGCAGCGGTGACACGTCGGGCACTGAAGCTTTCTTT.

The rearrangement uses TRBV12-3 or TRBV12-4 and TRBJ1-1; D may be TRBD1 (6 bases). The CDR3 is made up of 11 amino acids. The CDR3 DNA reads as TGTGCGGCGGGGGCGATCACTGAAGCTTTCTTT. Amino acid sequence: CAAGAITEAFF.

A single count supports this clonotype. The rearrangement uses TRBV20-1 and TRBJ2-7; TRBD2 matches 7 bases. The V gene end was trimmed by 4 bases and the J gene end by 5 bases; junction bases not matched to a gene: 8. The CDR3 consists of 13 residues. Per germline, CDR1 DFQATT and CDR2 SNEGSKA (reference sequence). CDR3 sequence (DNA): TGCAGTGCTACCCCGGGGGGAGACCACGAGCAGTACTTC. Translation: CSATPGGDHEQYF.

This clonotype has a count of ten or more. The CDR3 sequence: CASSWAQGVQPQHF. The CDR3 DNA follows: TGTGCCAGCAGCTGGGCACAGGGAGTTCAGCCCCAGCATTTT. The chain couples TRBV12-3 or TRBV12-4 to TRBJ1-5; possibly TRBD1 for D (6 bases). The CDR3 extends over 14 amino acids. V lost 6 bases and J lost 6, with 15 bases in between.

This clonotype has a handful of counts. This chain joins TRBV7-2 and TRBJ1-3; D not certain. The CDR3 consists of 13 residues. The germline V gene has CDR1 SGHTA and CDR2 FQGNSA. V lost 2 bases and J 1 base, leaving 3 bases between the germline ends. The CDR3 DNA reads TGTGCCAGCAGCTTATGGTCTGGAAACACCATATATTTT. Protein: CASSLWSGNTIYF.

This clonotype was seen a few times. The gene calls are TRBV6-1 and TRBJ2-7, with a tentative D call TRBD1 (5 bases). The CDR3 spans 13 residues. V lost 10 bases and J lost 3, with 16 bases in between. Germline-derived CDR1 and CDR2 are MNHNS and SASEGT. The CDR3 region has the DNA TGTGCCACTGTCCCGAGACAGCACTACGAGCAGTACTTC. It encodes CATVPRQHYEQYF.

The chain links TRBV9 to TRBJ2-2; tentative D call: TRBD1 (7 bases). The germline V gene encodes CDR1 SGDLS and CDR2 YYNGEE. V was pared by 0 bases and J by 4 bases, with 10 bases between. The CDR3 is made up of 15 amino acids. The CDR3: CASSVAGDSTGELFF. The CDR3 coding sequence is TGTGCCAGCAGCGTAGCGGGGGACAGCACCGGGGAGCTGTTTTTT.

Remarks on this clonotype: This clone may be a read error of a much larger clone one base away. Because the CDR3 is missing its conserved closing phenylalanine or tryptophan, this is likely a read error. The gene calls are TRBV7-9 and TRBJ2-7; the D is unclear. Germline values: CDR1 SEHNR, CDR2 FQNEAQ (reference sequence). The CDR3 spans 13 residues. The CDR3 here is CAISPHSAYEQYL. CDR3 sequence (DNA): TGTGCCATCAGCCCCCATTCAGCCTACGAGCAGTACCTC.

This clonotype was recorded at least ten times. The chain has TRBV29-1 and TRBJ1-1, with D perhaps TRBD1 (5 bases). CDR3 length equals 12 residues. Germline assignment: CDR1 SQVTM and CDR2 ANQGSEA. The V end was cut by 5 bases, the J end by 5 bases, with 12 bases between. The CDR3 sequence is CSVRGVGTEAFF. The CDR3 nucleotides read TGCAGCGTTAGAGGGGTAGGGACTGAAGCTTTCTTT.

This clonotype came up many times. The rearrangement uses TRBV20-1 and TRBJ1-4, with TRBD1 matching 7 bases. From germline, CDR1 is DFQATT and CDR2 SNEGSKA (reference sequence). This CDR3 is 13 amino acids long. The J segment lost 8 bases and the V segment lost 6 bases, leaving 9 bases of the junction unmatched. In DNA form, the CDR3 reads TGCAGTGCAGGAGGGGGCGCCGAGGAAAAACTGTTTTTT. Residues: CSAGGGAEEKLFF.

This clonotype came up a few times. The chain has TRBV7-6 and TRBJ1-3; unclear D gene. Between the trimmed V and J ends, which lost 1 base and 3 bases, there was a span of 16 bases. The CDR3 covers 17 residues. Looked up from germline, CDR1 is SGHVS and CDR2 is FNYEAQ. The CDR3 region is CASSLGGRKVGGNTIYF. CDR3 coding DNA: TGTGCCAGCAGCTTAGGAGGGCGAAAAGTGGGTGGAAACACCATATATTTT.

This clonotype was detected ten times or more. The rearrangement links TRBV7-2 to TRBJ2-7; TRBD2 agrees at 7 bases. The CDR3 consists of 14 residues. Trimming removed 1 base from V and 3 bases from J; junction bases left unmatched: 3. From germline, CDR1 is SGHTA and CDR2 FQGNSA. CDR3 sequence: CASSLGREFYEQYF. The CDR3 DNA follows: TGTGCCAGCAGCTTAGGGCGGGAGTTCTACGAGCAGTACTTC.

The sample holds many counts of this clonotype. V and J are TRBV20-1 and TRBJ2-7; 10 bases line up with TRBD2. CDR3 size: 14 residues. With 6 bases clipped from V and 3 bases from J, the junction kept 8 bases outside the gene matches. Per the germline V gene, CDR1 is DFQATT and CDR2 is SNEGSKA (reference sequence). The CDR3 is CSASSSGGSYEQYF. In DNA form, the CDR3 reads TGCAGTGCCTCCTCTAGCGGGGGTAGCTACGAGCAGTACTTC.

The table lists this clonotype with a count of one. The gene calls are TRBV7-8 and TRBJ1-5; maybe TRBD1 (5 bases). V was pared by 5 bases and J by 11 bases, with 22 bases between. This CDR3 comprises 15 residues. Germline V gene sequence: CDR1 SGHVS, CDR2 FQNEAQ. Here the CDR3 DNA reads TGTGCCAGCAGCCAAGATCCGGGGCCACCGGGGACCCAGCATTTT. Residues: CASSQDPGPPGTQHF.

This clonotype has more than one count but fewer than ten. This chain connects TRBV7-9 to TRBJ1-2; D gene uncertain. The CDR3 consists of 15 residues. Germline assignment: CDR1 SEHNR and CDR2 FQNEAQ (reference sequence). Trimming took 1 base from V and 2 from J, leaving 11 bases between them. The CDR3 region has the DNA TGTGCCAGCAGCTTAGGTCGGTTACAGAACTATGGCTACACCTTC. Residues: CASSLGRLQNYGYTF.